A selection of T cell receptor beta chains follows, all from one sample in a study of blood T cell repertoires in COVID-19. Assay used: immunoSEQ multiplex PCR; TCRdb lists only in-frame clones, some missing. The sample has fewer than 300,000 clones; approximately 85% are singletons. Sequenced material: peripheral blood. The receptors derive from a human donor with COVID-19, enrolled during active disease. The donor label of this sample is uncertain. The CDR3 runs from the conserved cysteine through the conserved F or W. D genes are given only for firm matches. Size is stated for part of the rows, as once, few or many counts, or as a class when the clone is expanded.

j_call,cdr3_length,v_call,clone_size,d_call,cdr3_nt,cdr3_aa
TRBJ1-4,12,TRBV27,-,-,TGTGCCAGCAGTTTCGGGGGAGAAAAACTGTTTTTT,CASSFGGEKLFF
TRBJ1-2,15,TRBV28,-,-,TGTGCCAGCAGCCTGGGGGGAGCCTCTAACTATGGCTACACCTTC,CASSLGGASNYGYTF
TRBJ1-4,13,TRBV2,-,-,TGTGCCAGCAGCGCGGACAGAGATGAAAAACTGTTTTTT,CASSADRDEKLFF
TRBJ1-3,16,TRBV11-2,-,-,TGTGCCAGCAGCCTTGAGGGGGTGACAGTTGGAAACACCATATATTTT,CASSLEGVTVGNTIYF
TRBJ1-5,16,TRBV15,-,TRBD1,TGTGCCACCAGCAGAGATACAGGGGAAGGTGTCCAGCCCCAGCATTTT,CATSRDTGEGVQPQHF
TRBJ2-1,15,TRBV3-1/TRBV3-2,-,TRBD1,TGTGCCAGCAGCCCACTGGGACAGGGGTTCCATGAGCAGTTCTTC,CASSPLGQGFHEQFF
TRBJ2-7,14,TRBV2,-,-,TGTGCCACTACAGCAGGGAGGGGGTCCTACGAGCAGTACTTC,CATTAGRGSYEQYF
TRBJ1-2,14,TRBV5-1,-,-,TGCGCCAGCAGCTTGGATGAGGGTCTATTAGGCTACACCTTC,CASSLDEGLLGYTF
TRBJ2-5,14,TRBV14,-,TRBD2,TGTGCCAGCAGCGGTCTAGCGGGACAAGAGACCCAGTACTTC,CASSGLAGQETQYF
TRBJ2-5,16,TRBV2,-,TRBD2,TGTGCCAGCAGTCTGGGACTAGCGGGAGGGCAAGAGACCCAGTACTTC,CASSLGLAGGQETQYF
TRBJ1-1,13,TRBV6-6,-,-,TGTGCCAGCAGCTCCCGTCTGAACACTGAAGCTTTCTTT,CASSSRLNTEAFF
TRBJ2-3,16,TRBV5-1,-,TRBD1,TGCGCCAGCAGCTTGGGCCTGACAGGGAGCACAGATACGCAGTATTTT,CASSLGLTGSTDTQYF
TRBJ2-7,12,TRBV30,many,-,TGTGCCTGGAAGGAGGGAAACTACGAGCAGTACTTC,CAWKEGNYEQYF
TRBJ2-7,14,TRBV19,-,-,TGTGCCAGTAGCATAACTTCTTCAGGCTACGAGCAGTACTTC,CASSITSSGYEQYF
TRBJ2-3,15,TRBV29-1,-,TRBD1,TGCAGCGTTGAAAAGGGGGCGAGGAGCACAGATACGCAGTATTTT,CSVEKGARSTDTQYF
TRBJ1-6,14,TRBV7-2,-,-,TGTGCCAGCAGCTTTACAGAACATAATTCACCCCTCCACTTT,CASSFTEHNSPLHF
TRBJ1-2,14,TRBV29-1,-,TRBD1,TGCAGCGTTTTTGGGGGACAGGCTAACTATGGCTACACCTTC,CSVFGGQANYGYTF
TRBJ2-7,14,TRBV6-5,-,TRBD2,TGTGCCGGATCCGGGACTAGCGTAACCTACGAGCAGTACTTC,CAGSGTSVTYEQYF
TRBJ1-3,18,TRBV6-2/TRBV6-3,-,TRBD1,TGTGCCAGCAGTTACGCCGTGACAGGGGACCTCTCTGGAAACACCATATATTTT,CASSYAVTGDLSGNTIYF
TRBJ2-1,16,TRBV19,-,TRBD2,TGTGCCACCGGGGGGGCGGCTAGCGGTATTTACAATGAGCAGTTCTTC,CATGGAASGIYNEQFF
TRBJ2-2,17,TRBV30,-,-,TGTGCCTGGAGGGATAGTAGGAGCGGATCGAACACCGGGGAGCTGTTTTTT,CAWRDSRSGSNTGELFF
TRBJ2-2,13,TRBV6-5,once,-,TGTGCCAGCTTAAGCGGACCCACCGGGGAGCTGTTTTTT,CASLSGPTGELFF
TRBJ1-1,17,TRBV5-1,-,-,TGCGCCAGCAGCCGGTTCGGGGAAGGACCCTTGAACACTGAAGCTTTCTTT,CASSRFGEGPLNTEAFF
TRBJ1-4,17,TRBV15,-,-,TGTGCCACCAGCCCACGGCGGGGGGCGCCCACTAATGAAAAACTGTTTTTT,CATSPRRGAPTNEKLFF
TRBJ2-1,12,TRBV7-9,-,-,TGTGCCAGCAGCTTAAATAGCGATGAGCAGTTCTTC,CASSLNSDEQFF
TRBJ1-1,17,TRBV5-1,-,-,TGCGCCAGCAGCTGGACGGGTTTAGGGAGCTTGAACACTGAAGCTTTCTTT,CASSWTGLGSLNTEAFF
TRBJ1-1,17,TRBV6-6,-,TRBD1,TGTGCCAGCAGTCCTCCGCCGGGACAGCGTATGAACACTGAAGCTTTCTTT,CASSPPPGQRMNTEAFF
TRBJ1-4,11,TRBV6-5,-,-,TGTGCCAGCAGGTCGGCGGGAAAACTGTTTTTT,CASRSAGKLFF
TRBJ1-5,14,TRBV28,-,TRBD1,TGTGCCAGCAGTTCACAGGGGCTAAGGCAGCCCCAGCATTTT,CASSSQGLRQPQHF
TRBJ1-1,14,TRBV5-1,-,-,TGCGCCAGCAGCTTGGCAACAGGGAGCACTGAAGCTTTCTTT,CASSLATGSTEAFF
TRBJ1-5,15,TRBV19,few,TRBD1,TGTGCCAGTAGTATAAGGACAGGGGGCGATCAGCCCCAGCATTTT,CASSIRTGGDQPQHF
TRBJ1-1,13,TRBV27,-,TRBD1,TGTGCCAGCAGTATGCGCGAGGACAGGGGCGCTTTCTTT,CASSMREDRGAFF
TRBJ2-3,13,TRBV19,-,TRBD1,TGTGCCAGTAGACTCGCCGGGACAGGGGGCATGTATTTT,CASRLAGTGGMYF
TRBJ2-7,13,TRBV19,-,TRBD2,TGTGCCAGTAGCACTCCGGGAGGGGAGAGGCAGTACTTC,CASSTPGGERQYF
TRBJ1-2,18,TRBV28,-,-,TGTGCCAGCAGTTTTGTTAGTCTAGGACTGCTCCTCCTCTATGGCTACACCTTC,CASSFVSLGLLLLYGYTF
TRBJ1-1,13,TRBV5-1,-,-,TGCGCCAGCAGTTACCGGGAGAACACTGAAGCTTTCTTT,CASSYRENTEAFF
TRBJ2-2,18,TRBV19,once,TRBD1,TGTGCCAGTAGTATTTCGGGACAGGGGGCTGCGGGGACCGGGGAGCTGTTTTTT,CASSISGQGAAGTGELFF
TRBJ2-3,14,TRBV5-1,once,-,TGCGCCAGCAGCACCGCAACAGGGCCAGATACGCAGTATTTT,CASSTATGPDTQYF
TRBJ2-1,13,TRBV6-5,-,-,TGTGCCAGCTCGCGGAGCTCCTACAATGAGCAGTTCTTC,CASSRSSYNEQFF
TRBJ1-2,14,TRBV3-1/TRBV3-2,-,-,TGTGCCAGCAGGCCTTCAGGAAGCAACTATGGCTACACCTTC,CASRPSGSNYGYTF
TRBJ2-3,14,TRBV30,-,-,TGTGCCTGGAGTGTAGCAATCGACACAGATACGCAGTATTTT,CAWSVAIDTDTQYF
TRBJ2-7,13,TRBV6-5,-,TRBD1,TGTGCCAGCGCTGGACAGGGGCTCGCCGAGCAGTACTTC,CASAGQGLAEQYF
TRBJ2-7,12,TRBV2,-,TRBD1,TGTGCCAGCAACAGGGGGGCGTACGAGCAGTACTTC,CASNRGAYEQYF
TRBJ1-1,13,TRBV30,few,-,TGTGCCTGGAGTGTGGAGCGGAACACTGAAGCTTTCTTT,CAWSVERNTEAFF
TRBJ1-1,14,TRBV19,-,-,TGTGCCAGCTCCCTCACAGGGAAGAACACTGAAGCTTTCTTT,CASSLTGKNTEAFF
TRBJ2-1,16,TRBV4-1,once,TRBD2,TGCGCCAGCAGCCAAGAGGAGGGCGGGAGGGCCGATGAGCAGTTCTTC,CASSQEEGGRADEQFF
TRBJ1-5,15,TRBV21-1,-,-,TGTGCCAGCAGCAACCAGGGTGTAGAGAATCAGCCCCAGCATTTT,CASSNQGVENQPQHF
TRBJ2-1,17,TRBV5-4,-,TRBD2,TGTGCCAGCAGCCGTCCCGGGACTAGCGGGAGCTACAATGAGCAGTTCTTC,CASSRPGTSGSYNEQFF
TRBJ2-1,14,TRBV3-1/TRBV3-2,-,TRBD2,TGTGCCAGCAGCCAAGGACTAGCGGGAGGATCGCAGTTCTTC,CASSQGLAGGSQFF
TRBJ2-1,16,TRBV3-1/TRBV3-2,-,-,TGTGCCAGCAGCCAGGCGTCAGTGGGAGCGGCCCATGAGCAGTTCTTC,CASSQASVGAAHEQFF
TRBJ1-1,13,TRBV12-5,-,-,TGTGCTAGTGGGCAGGGGATGAACACTGAAGCTTTCTTT,CASGQGMNTEAFF
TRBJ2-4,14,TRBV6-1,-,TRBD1,TGTGCCAGCAGTGAACGGACAGGGAGAAACATTCAGTACTTC,CASSERTGRNIQYF
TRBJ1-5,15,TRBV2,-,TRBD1,TGTGCCAGCAGTGAAGGGCCAGGGGGCGGTCAGCCCCAGCATTTT,CASSEGPGGGQPQHF